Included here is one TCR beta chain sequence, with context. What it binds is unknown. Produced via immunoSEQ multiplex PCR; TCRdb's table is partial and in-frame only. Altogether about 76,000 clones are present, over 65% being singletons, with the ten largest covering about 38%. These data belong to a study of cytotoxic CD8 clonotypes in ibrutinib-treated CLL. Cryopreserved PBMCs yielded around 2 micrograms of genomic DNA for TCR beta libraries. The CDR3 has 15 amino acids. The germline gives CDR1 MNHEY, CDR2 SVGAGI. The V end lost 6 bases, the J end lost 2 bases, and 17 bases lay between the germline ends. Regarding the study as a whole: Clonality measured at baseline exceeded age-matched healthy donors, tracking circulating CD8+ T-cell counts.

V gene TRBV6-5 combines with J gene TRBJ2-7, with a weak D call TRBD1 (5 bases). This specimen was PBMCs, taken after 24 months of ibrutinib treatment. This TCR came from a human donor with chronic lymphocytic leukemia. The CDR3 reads CASSSGAGMTYEQYF. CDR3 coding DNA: TGTGCCAGCAGCTCTGGGGCAGGGATGACCTACGAGCAGTACTTC.